Below, 15 T cell receptor beta chains from the same sample are listed, as sequenced in a study of control samples from healthy donors and cancer patients. Some clones are missing from TCRdb's copy, which holds only in-frame ones; the method was immunoSEQ multiplex PCR. The table has roughly 130,000 clones, 90% seen once. Material for sequencing was blood. These receptors originate from a young man in good health.

DNA of the CDR3: TGTGCCAGCAGCCAAGAAGAGGCTTATTCACCCCTCCACTTT. This translates into CASSQEEAYSPLHF. V is TRBV3-1 (or the pseudogene TRBV3-2) and J is TRBJ1-6; D call uncertain. The CDR3 runs to 14 residues. V was shortened by 0 bases and J by 8 bases, with 8 bases between the two germline ends. Germline CDR1 reads LGHDT; CDR2 reads YNNKEL (reference sequence).

The chain uses TRBV6-6 and TRBJ1-1; D not certain. The V and J ends lost 0 bases and 3 bases respectively, with 8 bases between them. CDR3 length equals 14 residues. The germline V gene has CDR1 MNHNY and CDR2 SVGAGI (reference sequence). The CDR3 DNA sequence: TGTGCCAGCAGTTACTCGAAGGGTCACACTGAAGCTTTCTTT. Its protein is CASSYSKGHTEAFF.

The chain couples TRBV11-2 to TRBJ2-2, with TRBD1 as a possible D gene (6 bases). Germline-derived CDR1 and CDR2 are SGHAT and FQNNGV. Deletions cut 1 base from V and 1 base from J, with 16 bases between. The CDR3 runs to 18 residues. CDR3: CASSLAPGMTGNTGELFF. CDR3 bases: TGTGCCAGCAGCTTAGCGCCAGGGATGACAGGGAACACCGGGGAGCTGTTTTTT. The variable domain in full, completed from reference TRBV11-2 and TRBJ2-2, reads EAGVAQSPRYKIIEKRQSVAFWCNPISGHATLYWYQQILGQGPKLLIQFQNNGVVDDSQLPKDRFSAERLKGVDSTLKIQPAKLEDSAVYLCASSLAPGMTGNTGELFFGEGSRLTVL.

V is TRBV25-1 and J is TRBJ1-4, with TRBD1 matching over 11 bases. The J segment lost 8 bases and the V segment lost 8 bases, leaving 7 bases of the junction unmatched. The germline V gene has CDR1 MGHDK and CDR2 SYGVNS. This CDR3 has 14 residues. CDR3 bases: TGTGCCAGCTCAAAGGGGACAGGGGGGGAAAAACTGTTTTTT. This gives the protein CASSKGTGGEKLFF.

The chain's CDR3 is CASSGGAVNQPQHF. Written as DNA, the CDR3 is TGTGCCAGCTCAGGGGGCGCCGTCAATCAGCCCCAGCATTTT. The chain combines TRBV18 with TRBJ1-5; D perhaps matches TRBD1 (6 bases). Between the trimmed V and J ends, which lost 5 bases and 3 bases, there was a span of 11 bases. This CDR3 has 14 amino acids. Looked up from germline, CDR1 is KGHSH and CDR2 is LQKENI.

J is TRBJ2-2 and V is TRBV6-5; D uncertain. Germline V gene lookup returns CDR1 MNHEY and CDR2 SVGAGI. V gave up 6 bases and J gave up 6 bases, with 5 bases separating them. The CDR3 is 11 amino acids. CDR3: CASRYPGELFF. In DNA, the CDR3 is TGTGCCAGCAGATACCCCGGGGAGCTGTTTTTT.

The chain recombines TRBV14 with TRBJ1-5; maybe TRBD1 (6 bases). Germline V lookup: CDR1 SGHDN, CDR2 FVKESK. Trimming removed 1 base at V and 5 bases at J, with 12 bases between. The CDR3 has 15 amino acids. This CDR3 reads CASSQGGPGHQPQHF. DNA of the CDR3: TGTGCCAGCAGCCAAGGGGGGCCTGGTCATCAGCCCCAGCATTTT.

The V gene is TRBV30, the J gene TRBJ2-5, with D unclear. The CDR3 is 13 residues long. The germline V and J ends were trimmed by 4 bases and 5 bases, with 14 bases remaining between them. Germline V lookup: CDR1 GTSNPN, CDR2 SVGIG (reference sequence). CDR3 residues: CAWTTPGLETQYF. The CDR3 bases are TGTGCCTGGACAACCCCGGGTTTGGAGACCCAGTACTTC.

The rearrangement joins TRBV7-8 to TRBJ2-5, with TRBD1 matching over 8 bases. The germline V gene has CDR1 SGHVS and CDR2 FQNEAQ. The CDR3 runs 19 residues. Germline trimming cut 5 bases from V and 2 bases from J; bases unmatched to any gene: 19. The CDR3 coding sequence is TGTGCCAGCAGCCCCCAATATAGCAGACAGGGGCCCCCTCAAGAGACCCAGTACTTC. It encodes CASSPQYSRQGPPQETQYF.

This chain joins TRBV28 and TRBJ2-6; D is unclear. The CDR3 loop spans 13 amino acids. Germline V gene sequence: CDR1 MDHEN, CDR2 SYDVKM. Deletions cut 7 bases from V and 2 bases from J, with 6 bases between. CDR3 nucleotides: TGTGCCAGCAATTTGGCTGGGGCCAACGTCCTGACTTTC. Translation gives CASNLAGANVLTF.

The CDR3 protein is CASSESRDRPYEQYF. The CDR3 DNA is TGTGCCAGCAGTGAATCGAGGGACAGACCCTACGAGCAGTACTTC. The gene calls are TRBV25-1 and TRBJ2-7; 7 nucleotides agree with TRBD1. The junction had 5 bases not matched to a gene; V was cut back by 1 base and J by 2 bases. The germline V gene encodes CDR1 MGHDK and CDR2 SYGVNS. The length of the CDR3 is 15 residues.

The chain is built from TRBV3-1 (or the pseudogene TRBV3-2) and TRBJ1-5; no clear D. V lost 0 bases, J lost 4 bases, and 4 bases lay in between. The germline gives CDR1 LGHDT, CDR2 YNNKEL (reference sequence). This CDR3 spans 13 amino acids. The CDR3 coding sequence is TGTGCCAGCAGCCAAGACCTTAATCAGCCCCAGCATTTT. Encoded protein: CASSQDLNQPQHF.

The genes are TRBV7-8 and TRBJ1-4, with D possibly matching TRBD1 (5 bases). The CDR3 length is 14 residues. CDR1 and CDR2 (germline): SGHVS, FQNEAQ. V was shortened by 3 bases and J by 10 bases, with 15 bases between the two germline ends. The CDR3 DNA is TGTGCCAGCAGCTTCCGGGACGGCGGCGCAAAACTGTTTTTT. Encoded protein: CASSFRDGGAKLFF.

This chain uses TRBV5-1 with TRBJ1-2; D is ambiguous. Germline values: CDR1 SGHRS, CDR2 YFSETQ. This CDR3 comprises 14 residues. V was trimmed by 0 bases and J by 7 bases, leaving 13 bases between them. CDR3 loop: CASSLAILGSGYTF. DNA of the CDR3: TGCGCCAGCAGCTTGGCGATTTTAGGGTCTGGCTACACCTTC.

The V call is TRBV11-2, the J call TRBJ2-7; D is ambiguous. CDR1 SGHAT and CDR2 FQNNGV come from the germline V gene. The CDR3 totals 12 residues. The V gene lost 1 base and the J gene lost 7 bases, with 8 bases spanning the gap. Written as DNA, the CDR3 is TGTGCCAGCAGCTTAGTAGTCAGGGAGCAGTACTTC. Amino acids: CASSLVVREQYF.